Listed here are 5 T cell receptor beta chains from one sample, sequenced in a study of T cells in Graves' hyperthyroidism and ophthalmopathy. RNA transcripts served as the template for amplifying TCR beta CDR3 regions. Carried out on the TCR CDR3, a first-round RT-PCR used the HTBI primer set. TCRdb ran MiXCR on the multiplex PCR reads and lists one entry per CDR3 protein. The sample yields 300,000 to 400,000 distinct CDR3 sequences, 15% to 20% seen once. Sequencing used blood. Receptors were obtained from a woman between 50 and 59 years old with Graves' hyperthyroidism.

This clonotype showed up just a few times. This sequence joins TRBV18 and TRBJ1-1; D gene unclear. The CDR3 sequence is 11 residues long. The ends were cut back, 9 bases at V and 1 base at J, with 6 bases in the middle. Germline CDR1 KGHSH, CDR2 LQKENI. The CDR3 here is CASGTNTEAFF. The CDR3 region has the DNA TGTGCCAGTGGAACGAACACTGAAGCTTTCTTT.

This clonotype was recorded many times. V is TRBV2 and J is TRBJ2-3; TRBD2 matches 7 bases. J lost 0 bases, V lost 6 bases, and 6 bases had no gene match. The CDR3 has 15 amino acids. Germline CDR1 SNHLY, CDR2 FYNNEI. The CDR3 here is CASSSGGGSTDTQYF. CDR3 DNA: TGTGCCAGCAGCTCGGGGGGAGGTAGCACAGATACGCAGTATTTT.

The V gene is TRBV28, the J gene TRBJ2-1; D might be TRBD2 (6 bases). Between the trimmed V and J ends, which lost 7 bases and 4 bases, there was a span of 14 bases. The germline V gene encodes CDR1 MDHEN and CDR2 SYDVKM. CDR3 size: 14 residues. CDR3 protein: CASTPWEDYNEQFF. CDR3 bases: TGTGCCAGCACTCCCTGGGAGGATTACAATGAGCAGTTCTTC.

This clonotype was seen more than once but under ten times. CDR3 region: CASSGGGNNEQFF. CDR3 bases: TGTGCCAGCAGCGGGGGGGGGAACAATGAGCAGTTCTTC. The J gene is TRBJ2-1, the V gene TRBV7-9; 7 bases map to TRBD2. The V gene end was trimmed by 5 bases and the J gene end by 5 bases; junction bases not matched to a gene: 3. This CDR3 is built from 13 residues. Germline loops: CDR1 SEHNR, CDR2 FQNEAQ (reference sequence).

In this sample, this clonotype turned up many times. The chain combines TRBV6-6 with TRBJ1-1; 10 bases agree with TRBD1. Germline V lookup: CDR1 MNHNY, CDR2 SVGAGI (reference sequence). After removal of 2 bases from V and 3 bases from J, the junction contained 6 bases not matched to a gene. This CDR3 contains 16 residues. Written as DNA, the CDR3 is TGTGCCAGCAGTTACCTTAGAGGGACAGGGGACACTGAAGCTTTCTTT. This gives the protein CASSYLRGTGDTEAFF.